A single sample gave rise to the 20 T cell receptor beta chains below, sequenced in a study of cytomegalovirus exposure and HLA in healthy donors. Vbeta (60) and Jbeta (13) primers were used in the PCR. Clones were read by immunoSEQ multiplex PCR, and TCRdb kept only the in-frame ones, dropping some. The profile shows fewer than 130,000 clones, about 90% of them singletons. Material: PBMCs. The receptors were gathered from a man aged 35 to 55 in good health and CMV-seronegative.

This CDR3 reads CSVGRTGELFF. The CDR3, as DNA: TGCAGCGTTGGGCGGACCGGGGAGCTGTTTTTT. The V and J genes are TRBV29-1 and TRBJ2-2, with D uncertain. Germline CDR1 and CDR2: SQVTM and ANQGSEA. This CDR3 has 11 amino acids. V gave up 4 bases and J gave up 5 bases, with 5 bases separating them.

The chain uses TRBV2 and TRBJ2-1; D unresolved. The CDR3 runs to 13 residues. Trimming took off 3 bases at V and 4 bases at J, with 7 bases between the two ends. In germline, CDR1 is SNHLY, CDR2 FYNNEI. The CDR3 nucleotides are TGTGCCAGCAGTGACTCGGAGTACAATGAGCAGTTCTTC. Its protein is CASSDSEYNEQFF. Based on the CDR3 plus reference TRBV2 and TRBJ2-1, the full variable domain is EPEVTQTPSHQVTQMGQEVILRCVPISNHLYFYWYRQILGQKVEFLVSFYNNEISEKSEIFDDQFSVERPDGSNFTLKIRSTKLEDSAMYFCASSDSEYNEQFFGPGTRLTVL.

The chain joins TRBV30 to TRBJ1-5; D is unresolved. The CDR3 has 14 residues. The V end was cut by 0 bases, the J end by 1 base, with 7 bases between. CDR1 is GTSNPN and CDR2 is SVGIG in the germline V gene (reference sequence). CDR3 in amino acids: CAWSVSGSNQPQHF. For the CDR3, the DNA is TGTGCCTGGAGTGTTTCGGGGAGCAATCAGCCCCAGCATTTT.

The chain is built from TRBV6-1 and TRBJ1-3; possibly TRBD1 for D (6 bases). Germline V CDR1 and CDR2: MNHNS, SASEGT. V shed 8 bases and J shed 0 bases, with 14 bases lying between them. There are 15 residues in the CDR3. As DNA, the CDR3 is TGTGCCAGCCCCGGAGACAGGAGCTCTGGAAACACCATATATTTT. Translated: CASPGDRSSGNTIYF.

This chain uses TRBV9 with TRBJ1-6; 7 bases fit TRBD1. The CDR3 runs to 14 residues. Germline trimming cut 0 bases from V and 8 bases from J; bases unmatched to any gene: 2. Per the germline V gene, CDR1 is SGDLS and CDR2 is YYNGEE. The CDR3, as DNA: TGTGCCAGCAGCGTAGGGACAGGAGATTCACCCCTCCACTTT. It yields the protein CASSVGTGDSPLHF.

The rearrangement uses TRBV7-2 and TRBJ1-5; no firm D call. V was clipped by 5 bases and J by 5 bases, with 10 bases between them. This CDR3 region has 13 residues. CDR1 and CDR2 from the germline V gene are SGHTA and FQGNSA. In DNA, the CDR3 is TGTGCCAGCAGCCCTTCTCTTTATCAGCCCCAGCATTTT. Encoded protein: CASSPSLYQPQHF.

Written as DNA, the CDR3 is TGTGCCAGCAGCGTATTAGGGGGTCCCCCAATGAACACTGAAGCTTTCTTT. Its protein is CASSVLGGPPMNTEAFF. The V call is TRBV9, the J call TRBJ1-1, with D maybe TRBD1 (6 bases). Trimming shortened V by 1 base and J by 0 bases, and 16 bases separated the two germline ends. This CDR3 is 17 amino acids long. CDR1 and CDR2 from the germline V gene are SGDLS and YYNGEE. Together with reference TRBV9 and TRBJ1-1, the CDR3 gives the full variable domain: DSGVTQTPKHLITATGQRVTLRCSPRSGDLSVYWYQQSLDQGLQFLIQYYNGEERAKGNILERFSAQQFPDLHSELNLSSLELGDSALYFCASSVLGGPPMNTEAFFGQGTRLTVV.

The rearrangement joins TRBV4-3 to TRBJ2-3, with a weak D call TRBD1 (6 bases). With 0 bases removed from V and 5 bases from J, the gap between germline ends came to 24 bases. The CDR3 has 19 amino acids. CDR1 is LGHNA, CDR2 YSLEER, per germline. CDR3 amino acids: CASSQDSVAGPGARDTQYF. The CDR3 DNA reads as TGCGCCAGCAGCCAAGATTCCGTTGCCGGGCCAGGGGCGAGAGATACGCAGTATTTT.

This rearrangement joins TRBV21-1 to TRBJ2-5; TRBD1 reflects the table's D call only, with no check against the DNA. TRBV21-1 is a listed pseudogene. The CDR3 contains 15 residues. CDR3 nucleotides: TGTGCCAGCAGCAAGATAAGGGGGTTAGGGGAGACCCAGTACTTC. Protein: CASSKIRGLGETQYF.

This clone was recorded only once. V usage is TRBV28 and J usage is TRBJ1-1, with TRBD1 matching over 8 bases. V trimming: 5 bases; J trimming: 6 bases; junction bases outside the gene matches: 8. This CDR3 has 14 residues. The V gene's germline CDR1 is MDHEN and CDR2 SYDVKM. Here the CDR3 reads CASSTPGQASEAFF. DNA of the CDR3: TGTGCCAGCAGTACTCCGGGACAGGCCTCTGAAGCTTTCTTT.

This clone occurred a few times. DNA for the CDR3: TGTGCCAGCAGCGTAGATCCGACAGGGTCTAACTATGGCTACACCTTC. Amino acid sequence: CASSVDPTGSNYGYTF. The J gene is TRBJ1-2, the V gene TRBV9; 7 bases fit TRBD1. V shed 0 bases and J 0 bases; nucleotides not matched to a gene: 5. Germline CDR1 is SGDLS and CDR2 is YYNGEE. The CDR3 contains 16 residues.

The J gene is TRBJ2-2, the V gene TRBV19, with D possibly TRBD2 on 5 matching bases. Per the germline V gene, CDR1 is LNHDA and CDR2 is SQIVND (reference sequence). V dropped 0 bases and J dropped 7 bases, with 9 bases sitting between them. The CDR3 extends over 14 amino acids. The CDR3 reads CASSIDRGSGELFF. The CDR3 DNA follows: TGTGCCAGTAGTATAGACAGAGGGAGCGGGGAGCTGTTTTTT. Together with reference TRBV19 and TRBJ2-2, the CDR3 gives the full variable domain: DGGITQSPKYLFRKEGQNVTLSCEQNLNHDAMYWYRQDPGQGLRLIYYSQIVNDFQKGDIAEGYSVSREKKESFPLTVTSAQKNPTAFYLCASSIDRGSGELFFGEGSRLTVL.

The CDR3 sequence: CASSRTSGGGSYEQYF. Here the CDR3 DNA reads TGTGCCAGCAGCAGGACTAGCGGGGGTGGCTCCTACGAGCAGTACTTC. The V and J genes are TRBV7-8 and TRBJ2-7; 13 bases are a match to TRBD2. The CDR3 extends over 16 amino acids. V trimming: 5 bases; J trimming: 0 bases; junction bases outside the gene matches: 4. Germline-derived CDR1 and CDR2 are SGHVS and FQNEAQ.

The genes are TRBV10-2 and TRBJ1-2; TRBD1 aligns across 7 bases. Germline loops: CDR1 WSHSY, CDR2 SAAADI. Trimming took 6 bases from V and 6 from J; bases not matched to a gene: 13. CDR3 length equals 15 residues. CDR3 residues: CASRVRSTGSNGYTF. CDR3 DNA: TGCGCCAGCAGGGTACGTTCGACAGGGAGTAATGGCTACACCTTC.

V gene TRBV6-4 combines with J gene TRBJ2-1; 8 bases agree with TRBD1. The V gene end was trimmed by 4 bases and the J gene end by 7 bases; junction bases not matched to a gene: 9. This CDR3 contains 15 residues. Germline CDR1 MRHNA, CDR2 SNTAGT. CDR3: CASSVYLTGENEQFF. Here the CDR3 DNA reads TGTGCCAGCAGTGTTTACTTGACAGGGGAGAATGAGCAGTTCTTC.

The chain combines TRBV27 with TRBJ2-3, with D perhaps TRBD1 (5 bases). CDR1 and CDR2 from the germline V gene are MNHEY and SMNVEV (reference sequence). V shed 6 bases and J shed 5 bases, with 12 bases lying between them. CDR3 length equals 13 residues. CDR3 in amino acids: CASSPVQGDTQYF. The CDR3 coding sequence is TGTGCCAGCAGCCCTGTTCAGGGAGATACGCAGTATTTT.

This clone was seen a single time. The chain joins TRBV5-5 to TRBJ2-7; no clear D gene. This CDR3 comprises 14 residues. The ends were cut back, 4 bases at V and 2 bases at J, with 13 bases in the middle. The germline CDR1 and CDR2 sequences are SGHKS and YYEKEE (reference sequence). The CDR3 loop reads CASSLLVAPYEQYF. Written as DNA, the CDR3 is TGTGCCAGCAGCCTGCTCGTGGCACCCTACGAGCAGTACTTC.

The chain has TRBV5-4 and TRBJ2-1; the match to TRBD2 covers 7 bases. The CDR3 totals 15 residues. V trimming: 4 bases; J trimming: 3 bases; junction bases outside the gene matches: 7. From germline, CDR1 is SGHNT and CDR2 YYREEE (reference sequence). The DNA of the CDR3 is TGTGCCAGCAGCCCACCTGGGACTAACTACAATGAGCAGTTCTTC. Encoded protein: CASSPPGTNYNEQFF.

The V and J genes are TRBV7-2 and TRBJ2-1; TRBD1 agrees at 8 bases. The germline V gene has CDR1 SGHTA and CDR2 FQGNSA. V lost 5 bases to trimming and J lost 9 bases; unmatched junction nucleotides: 9. The CDR3 is 14 amino acids. CDR3 amino acids: CASSPRTGRSEQFF. CDR3 coding DNA: TGTGCCAGCAGCCCCAGGACAGGGCGGAGTGAGCAGTTCTTC.

The genes are TRBV6-4 and TRBJ2-1, with 8 bases fitting TRBD2. V shed 5 bases, J shed 4 bases, and the junction held 16 bases outside the gene matches. Germline CDR1 is MRHNA and CDR2 is SNTAGT. The CDR3 is made up of 18 amino acids. The CDR3 loop reads CASSFCPPLAGCYNEQFF. The DNA of the CDR3 is TGTGCCAGCAGTTTTTGCCCCCCCTTAGCGGGGTGTTACAATGAGCAGTTCTTC.